This is a list of T cell receptor beta chains from one sample in a study of blood T cell repertoires in COVID-19. TCRdb's table, derived via immunoSEQ multiplex PCR, lists solely in-frame clones and lacks some. This sample carries hundreds of thousands of clones, more than 70% of them seen once, and the ten largest clones take about 8.1%. Specimen: peripheral blood. The receptors shown here come from a woman in her forties or fifties with acute or convalescent COVID-19. CDR3s include the opening cysteine and the closing phenylalanine or tryptophan. Fields, in order: J gene, V gene, D gene, CDR3 protein. The D gene is left open where the match is weak.

j_call: TRBJ2-1; v_call: TRBV6-1; d_call: TRBD2; cdr3_aa: CASSERAGGLSDEQFF
j_call: TRBJ1-3; v_call: TRBV9; d_call: TRBD1; cdr3_aa: CASSAGQGKSSGNTIYF
j_call: TRBJ2-7; v_call: TRBV14; d_call: TRBD1; cdr3_aa: CASSQPSGTEYYEQYF
j_call: TRBJ2-1; v_call: TRBV2; d_call: TRBD1; cdr3_aa: CASSEAQDRVNVEQFF
j_call: TRBJ2-4; v_call: TRBV2; d_call: NA; cdr3_aa: CASSHPDLAKNIQYF
j_call: TRBJ2-3; v_call: TRBV4-2; d_call: NA; cdr3_aa: CASSLSGGIPSSTDTQYF
j_call: TRBJ2-7; v_call: TRBV19; d_call: TRBD1; cdr3_aa: CASSPTGGSYEQYF
j_call: TRBJ2-3; v_call: TRBV24-1; d_call: TRBD1; cdr3_aa: CATSDFERGRVTDTQYF
j_call: TRBJ2-7; v_call: TRBV18; d_call: TRBD2; cdr3_aa: CASSPFLAGGLSSYEQYF
j_call: TRBJ2-5; v_call: TRBV24-1; d_call: TRBD1; cdr3_aa: CATSDFAAGQAGRETQYF
j_call: TRBJ2-1; v_call: TRBV12-1; d_call: NA; cdr3_aa: CASSFGTSGMSGSYNEQFF
j_call: TRBJ2-5; v_call: TRBV15; d_call: NA; cdr3_aa: CATSRQRTAAAGETQYF
j_call: TRBJ1-2; v_call: TRBV19; d_call: TRBD1; cdr3_aa: CASSIGDRDGYTF
j_call: TRBJ1-2; v_call: TRBV9; d_call: NA; cdr3_aa: CASSVGTYGYTF
j_call: TRBJ2-5; v_call: TRBV28; d_call: NA; cdr3_aa: CASSLASEETQYF
j_call: TRBJ1-4; v_call: TRBV7-9; d_call: TRBD1; cdr3_aa: CASSPGQRATNEKLFF
j_call: TRBJ1-5; v_call: TRBV7-9; d_call: NA; cdr3_aa: CASSSPGGRVVNQPQHF
j_call: TRBJ2-1; v_call: TRBV19; d_call: TRBD2; cdr3_aa: CASSIAWTSGSSDEQFF
j_call: TRBJ2-2; v_call: TRBV5-4; d_call: TRBD2; cdr3_aa: CASTVGGGTGELFF
j_call: TRBJ2-1; v_call: TRBV13; d_call: NA; cdr3_aa: CASSAGSLEQFF
j_call: TRBJ2-7; v_call: TRBV5-6; d_call: TRBD1; cdr3_aa: CASSPTGGGRYEQYF
j_call: TRBJ2-7; v_call: TRBV5-5; d_call: NA; cdr3_aa: CASSWRLGPTYEQYF
j_call: TRBJ2-1; v_call: TRBV5-1; d_call: TRBD2; cdr3_aa: CASSRVERGRLAAGSTLFWEQFF
j_call: TRBJ2-3; v_call: TRBV5-4; d_call: TRBD2; cdr3_aa: CASSLEPTSGRGGTDTQYF
j_call: TRBJ2-2; v_call: TRBV15; d_call: NA; cdr3_aa: CATSGFTQGTNTGELFF
j_call: TRBJ2-3; v_call: TRBV19; d_call: TRBD2; cdr3_aa: CASGLEFSDTQYF
j_call: TRBJ1-3; v_call: TRBV6-1; d_call: TRBD1; cdr3_aa: CASSEATGGSSGNTIYF
j_call: TRBJ1-4; v_call: TRBV5-1; d_call: TRBD1; cdr3_aa: CASSLDPVGQGALEKLFF
j_call: TRBJ2-7; v_call: TRBV14; d_call: TRBD2; cdr3_aa: CASSRLAAVSYEQYF
j_call: TRBJ2-3; v_call: TRBV11-2; d_call: NA; cdr3_aa: CASSLASATTDTQYF
j_call: TRBJ1-3; v_call: TRBV18; d_call: NA; cdr3_aa: CASSPAGHSGNTIYF